A single TCR beta chain is shown here with its context. What it binds is not known. The stimulus was an HIV-1 Gag 15-mer peptide pool, roughly 1 ug/peptide/mL. Memory cells lacking CD40L and CD69 with high CD45RO were sorted. These HIV-1-infected adults initiated suppressive ART in chronic infection. CD8-depleted PBMCs were stimulated 18 hours with anti-CD28/CD49d costimulation, CD40-blocking antibody and enfuvirtide. These data originate in a study of persistence of HIV-infected CD4 T cells. Across the study: The sample holds CD4+ T cells responsive to CMV or HIV-1 Gag.

Germline assignment: CDR1 MNHEY and CDR2 SMNVEV (reference sequence). This CDR3 is 15 amino acids long. Trimming removed 6 bases from V and 4 bases from J; junction bases left unmatched: 10. Sequencing used immunoSEQ version 4 in survey mode. Sequencing was performed with immunoSEQ multiplex PCR; in TCRdb, only in-frame clones are kept and a portion is missing. Of approximately 36,000 clones in the sample, more than 75% were seen once. The TCR comes from an adult with HIV. The donor label of this sample is uncertain. The V call is TRBV27, the J call TRBJ2-5; TRBD2 aligns across 8 bases. Sequencing used cultured CD4+ T cells from PBMCs, obtained from a patient who received antiretroviral therapy. The CDR3 spells CASRLRASGLETQYF. The CDR3 DNA reads TGTGCCAGCAGACTCCGGGCTAGCGGGTTAGAGACCCAGTACTTC.